Detailed here is one T cell receptor (beta chain). Ten or more counts support this clone. The antigen this receptor binds is unknown. No clone much larger than this one lies a single base away; base qualities are absent. The record originates from a study of neoadjuvant anti-PD-1 for oral cavity cancer (dated by TCRdb to the early 2020s). Background for the entire study: Three to four biweekly doses of nivolumab at 3 mg/kg were mostly administered to patients before curative-intent surgical resection. A fourth nivolumab dose was given around day 43 to patients without progression, and definitive surgical resection was performed in those patients on days 50-56. Under RECIST 1.1, patients with complete response, partial response or stable disease were classed as responders, and patients with progression were classed as non-responders. There were roughly 11 patients in the parent correlative cohort, and the response rate was less than 40%. Study-level results and caveats: A higher pretreatment blood Treg/Th17 ratio correlated with both higher pretreatment blood TCRbeta clonality and lower post-treatment tumor TCRbeta clonality. Greater tumor shrinkage was correlated with larger post-treatment sizes of preexisting intratumoral clones, suggesting that expansion of preexisting clones contributed to response. Only a few patients per response group were included in the TCR analyses, and larger cohorts for validation were called for by the authors.

The time point label here, explained by the study, means: after neoadjuvant nivolumab, at surgical resection. The patients had newly diagnosed stage II-IVA oral cavity squamous cell carcinoma and had not received any prior systemic or radiation treatment. The cohort was made up of patients with locally advanced, HPV-negative oral cavity squamous cell carcinoma. The samples were obtained from a longitudinal correlative study of a single-arm phase II trial testing neoadjuvant nivolumab in oral cavity squamous cell carcinoma. Subject-matched pre- and post-treatment PBMCs and tumors from three responders and three non-responders underwent genomic DNA-based TCRbeta sequencing. For tumor tissue, genomic DNA extraction relied on the Maxwell RSC DNA from Tissue kit. Survey sequencing of tumors used two replicates per sample, and the tumor libraries mostly started from about 5 ug of input genomic DNA. The immunoSEQ hsTCRbeta kit was used to prepare TCRbeta libraries according to the manufacturer's instructions. The completed libraries were mixed into a single pool at 3 nM, then sequenced with an Illumina NovaSeq 6000 S4 flow cell. The study's processing was this. The immunoSEQ Analyzer was used for raw data preprocessing and quality control. The analysis was limited to productive rearrangements, and each clonotype was defined by a unique CDR3 amino acid sequence. Repertoire clonality was estimated as the Gini-Simpson index, which was calculated using the R package tcR. Gini indices were compared with Student's t test, and associations with tumor size change were assessed by Pearson correlation. The table comes from immuneACCESS by way of TCRdb, which keeps in-frame sequences with V and J called. Part of the clones is missing from these tables; in studies checked, under half for an unresolved V gene and the rest for unknown reasons. V, J and clone size reflect that table, while D and trimming were determined from the DNA. The sample has about 37,000 clones on record, about 36% of them singletons. The top ten constitute about a sixth of the sample.

The germline V gene (reference sequence) gives CDR1 as GTSNPN and CDR2 as SVGIG. The CDR3 goes from the cysteine to the phenylalanine over 15 residues. Just the 45-base CDR3 DNA is kept, in frame starting at base 1. V and J lose 4 bases and 0 bases, and a span of 12 bases separates them. Recombination joined TRBV30 with TRBJ1-4, with no reliable assignment of the D segment. The sample in question was tumor tissue, obtained after nivolumab (anti-PD-1) treatment. The sequence was obtained from a person between 40 and 80 years old with oral cavity squamous cell carcinoma. Read as DNA, the sequence is TGTGCCTGGACTGTCAAGGATTCAACTAATGAAAAACTGTTTTTT. Its translation is CAWTVKDSTNEKLFF.